The entry that follows covers one TCR beta chain sequence. Its matching antigen is unknown. This sample is drawn from a study of vaccination effects on CD4 cells after COVID-19. Libraries were prepared by immunoSEQ multiplex PCR; TCRdb keeps only in-frame clonotypes and omits some of them. The sample carries 50,000 to 75,000 clones, roughly 81% recorded once. Study observations and caveats: In vaccinees who were healthy, merely 1 out of 255 vaccine-induced clones cross-reacted with common cold coronaviruses.

Sequencing followed a ViraFEST assay step that expanded antigen-specific CD4+ T cells with viral peptide pools. CD4+ T cell isolation took place after about nine days of culture. It was with about 9.3 IU/ml IL-2 and about 10 ug/ml peptides that 1.8 million or so PBMC per well were cultured. The CDR3 spans 18 residues. V dropped 2 bases and J dropped 5 bases, with 19 bases sitting between them. Germline assignment: CDR1 MNHEY and CDR2 SMNVEV (reference sequence). This sample comprised CD4+ T cells from PBMCs cultured with HCoV-229E spike peptides, obtained before COVID-19 vaccination. V is TRBV27 and J is TRBJ1-6; D possibly corresponds to TRBD1 (6 bases). The source of this sequence is a human donor who received a COVID-19 vaccine. CDR3 bases: TGTGCCAGCAGTTTAACTGTATTTAAGGGACAAAATAATTCACCCCTCCACTTT. It yields the protein CASSLTVFKGQNNSPLHF.